This passage covers 29 T cell receptor beta chains from one sample sequenced in a study of radiation and T cells in renal cell carcinoma. Assay: immunoSEQ multiplex PCR; the TCRdb copy retains only in-frame clones and omits some. The data contain 120,000 to 150,000 clones, about 88% of them singletons. Indicated time point: baseline pretreatment blood. Treatment specified: 15 Gy SBRT to primary tumor, nephrectomy 4 weeks later. The specimen was blood, collected from a patient whose treatment included radiotherapy and nephrectomy. These receptors all come from a woman between 70 and 85 years old with renal cell carcinoma.

The rearrangement uses TRBV2 and TRBJ2-2, with 7 positions matching TRBD1. From germline, CDR1 is SNHLY and CDR2 FYNNEI. V shed 8 bases, J shed 4 bases, and the junction held 1 base outside the gene matches. This CDR3 spans 12 amino acids. The CDR3 reads CASDRATGELFF. The CDR3 DNA is TGTGCCAGCGACAGGGCCACCGGGGAGCTGTTTTTT.

The chain employs TRBV6-5 and TRBJ1-2; TRBD1 agrees at 9 bases. The junction had 6 bases not matched to a gene; V was cut back by 0 bases and J by 10 bases. This CDR3 has 14 amino acids. CDR1 and CDR2 from the germline V gene are MNHEY and SVGAGI. CDR3 nucleotide sequence: TGTGCCAGCAGTTACTCGCCGGGACAGGGATACTACACCTTC. This codes for CASSYSPGQGYYTF.

The chain uses TRBV6-5 and TRBJ2-1; 9 nucleotides match TRBD2. This CDR3 comprises 16 residues. V was clipped by 2 bases and J by 2 bases; unmatched bases: 4. Germline loops: CDR1 MNHEY, CDR2 SVGAGI. CDR3 protein: CASSYKGGGAYNEQFF. CDR3 bases: TGTGCCAGCAGTTACAAGGGCGGGGGGGCCTACAATGAGCAGTTCTTC.

A few counts support this clone. V gene TRBV5-4 combines with J gene TRBJ1-1; possibly TRBD1 for D (5 bases). V gave up 4 bases and J gave up 0 bases, with 16 bases separating them. The CDR3 runs 16 residues. CDR1 is SGHNT, CDR2 YYREEE, per germline (reference sequence). CDR3 DNA: TGTGCCAGCAGCCTCCCCGGGACGGGGATGAACACTGAAGCTTTCTTT. Its translation is CASSLPGTGMNTEAFF.

This clone was seen once. This rearrangement joins TRBV7-6 to TRBJ2-5, with 8 bases fitting TRBD1. CDR3 length: 14 amino acids. Germline lookup yields CDR1 SGHVS and CDR2 FNYEAQ. The V segment lost 4 bases and the J segment 5 bases; nucleotides outside the gene matches: 6. CDR3 coding DNA: TGTGCCAGCAGCTCGTTGACAGGGGAGGAGACCCAGTACTTC. Translation gives CASSSLTGEETQYF.

This clone showed up just a few times. V usage is TRBV7-2 and J usage is TRBJ1-1; perhaps TRBD1 as D (6 bases). The CDR3 length is 16 residues. The ends were cut back, 5 bases at V and 0 bases at J, with 16 bases in the middle. Germline CDR1 is SGHTA and CDR2 is FQGNSA. The CDR3 coding sequence is TGTGCCAGCAGCCCAGTCCACTGGGGGCTGAACACTGAAGCTTTCTTT. Protein product: CASSPVHWGLNTEAFF.

This sequence joins TRBV9 and TRBJ1-5; D remains ambiguous. Germline CDR1 reads SGDLS; CDR2 reads YYNGEE. The V end was cut by 2 bases, the J end by 7 bases, with 13 bases between. There are 14 residues in the CDR3. CDR3 protein: CASSVYGSGQPQHF. The DNA for the CDR3 is TGTGCCAGCAGCGTGTACGGGTCGGGGCAGCCCCAGCATTTT.

This chain links TRBV9 with TRBJ1-2; 8 bases align to TRBD1. This CDR3 is built from 15 residues. Germline-derived CDR1 and CDR2 are SGDLS and YYNGEE. The ends lost 0 bases at V and 4 bases at J; junction bases unmatched: 5. This CDR3 reads CASSVAGQASYGYTF. The DNA of the CDR3 is TGTGCCAGCAGCGTAGCGGGACAGGCTTCCTATGGCTACACCTTC.

The CDR3 sequence is CASSKAPPGQGLARVDEQYF. The DNA of the CDR3 is TGTGCCAGCAGCAAAGCGCCACCGGGACAGGGCTTAGCTCGGGTGGACGAGCAGTACTTC. The chain combines TRBV21-1 with TRBJ2-7; the table gives TRBD1 as D, unverified against the DNA. TRBV21-1 is noted as a pseudogene. The CDR3 sequence is 20 residues long.

V and J are TRBV5-1 and TRBJ2-3; D unclear. The V gene's germline CDR1 is SGHRS and CDR2 YFSETQ. V shed 2 bases and J shed 5 bases, with 6 bases lying between them. The length of the CDR3 is 12 residues. Here the CDR3 reads CASSFARDTQYF. The CDR3 nucleotides are TGCGCCAGCAGCTTCGCCCGAGATACGCAGTATTTT.

The chain combines TRBV19 with TRBJ1-1; the match to TRBD1 covers 9 bases. The V gene's germline CDR1 is LNHDA and CDR2 SQIVND (reference sequence). CDR3 length equals 17 residues. Unmatched junction bases numbered 10, after V lost 5 bases and J lost 0 bases. CDR3 in DNA: TGTGCCAGTAGTCCAGGGACAGGGACTTTCATGAACACTGAAGCTTTCTTT. Its protein product is CASSPGTGTFMNTEAFF.

The rearrangement uses TRBV9 and TRBJ2-1; 8 bases align to TRBD1. The trim removed 1 base at V and 6 bases at J, leaving 6 bases unmatched. CDR1 and CDR2 (germline): SGDLS, YYNGEE. The length of the CDR3 is 15 residues. The chain's CDR3 is CASSVSSGQVNEQFF. CDR3 sequence (DNA): TGTGCCAGCAGCGTATCCTCGGGACAGGTCAATGAGCAGTTCTTC.

The V call is TRBV19, the J call TRBJ2-2; TRBD1 matches 7 bases. J was trimmed by 5 bases and V by 8 bases; bases with no gene match: 2. Looked up from germline, CDR1 is LNHDA and CDR2 is SQIVND (reference sequence). The CDR3 loop spans 12 amino acids. This CDR3 is CASDRVTGELFF. The CDR3 nucleotides read TGTGCCAGTGACAGGGTTACCGGGGAGCTGTTTTTT.

The chain joins TRBV7-2 to TRBJ2-3; D is possibly TRBD1 or TRBD2 (5 bases each). CDR1 and CDR2 from the germline V gene are SGHTA and FQGNSA. This CDR3 contains 16 residues. V was pared by 1 base and J by 1 base, with 12 bases between. The CDR3 coding sequence is TGTGCCAGCAGCTTAGAGGGACGGGGAGGCACAGATACGCAGTATTTT. Its protein product is CASSLEGRGGTDTQYF.

The V call is TRBV28, the J call TRBJ1-1; D remains ambiguous. V was clipped by 5 bases and J by 2 bases, with 12 bases between them. This CDR3 has 14 residues. The V gene's germline CDR1 is MDHEN and CDR2 SYDVKM. Here the CDR3 DNA reads TGTGCCAGCAGTCCAAGGTGGACTAACACTGAAGCTTTCTTT. Amino acids: CASSPRWTNTEAFF.

The chain carries TRBV11-1 and TRBJ2-3; perhaps TRBD1 as D (6 bases). The length of the CDR3 is 13 residues. Germline V CDR1 and CDR2: SGHAT, FQDESV (reference sequence). Trimming removed 2 bases from V and 8 bases from J, with 11 bases in between. CDR3 nucleotides: TGTGCCAGCAGCTTACGCGAGGGGGTTACGCAGTATTTT. This gives the protein CASSLREGVTQYF.

The V and J genes are TRBV10-3 and TRBJ2-3, with D perhaps assigned TRBD1 or TRBD2 (5 bases each). Trimming cost V 4 bases and J 2 bases, with 13 bases left between them. Germline values: CDR1 ENHRY, CDR2 SYGVKD. The CDR3 runs 15 residues. CDR3 protein: CAISGSRGVTDTQYF. The CDR3 DNA follows: TGTGCCATCAGTGGGTCGCGAGGGGTCACAGATACGCAGTATTTT.

This sequence joins TRBV6-5 and TRBJ2-5; TRBD1 agrees at 9 bases. J was trimmed by 4 bases and V by 6 bases; bases with no gene match: 6. Germline values: CDR1 MNHEY, CDR2 SVGAGI. CDR3 length: 14 amino acids. CDR3 in DNA: TGTGCCAGCAGCCGGACAGGGGTCACAGAGACCCAGTACTTC. Translating gives CASSRTGVTETQYF.

Note on this clone: The sample holds other DNA sequences that translate to the same CDR3. V usage is TRBV28 and J usage is TRBJ1-2; possibly TRBD1 for D (6 bases). The germline V gene has CDR1 MDHEN and CDR2 SYDVKM. The CDR3 totals 13 residues. V was cut by 5 bases and J by 2 bases, with 9 bases left in between. The CDR3 DNA is TGTGCCAGCAGTCCACAGGGAAACTATGGCTACACCTTC. This gives the protein CASSPQGNYGYTF.

The rearrangement links TRBV5-6 to TRBJ1-2; the D gene is possibly TRBD1 (5 bases). This CDR3 has 16 amino acids. CDR1 and CDR2 from the germline V gene are SGHDT and YYEEEE. The V and J ends lost 3 bases and 6 bases respectively, with 21 bases between them. CDR3 sequence: CASSSARGVAYDGYTF. The DNA of the CDR3 is TGTGCCAGCAGCTCGGCGAGGGGAGTAGCTTATGATGGCTACACCTTC.

J is TRBJ1-5 and V is TRBV5-5; D unclear. The CDR3 spans 15 residues. The V gene's germline CDR1 is SGHKS and CDR2 YYEKEE (reference sequence). Deletions cut 0 bases from V and 1 base from J, with 8 bases between. CDR3 nucleotide sequence: TGTGCCAGCAGCTTGGGGGTCGTGAGCAATCAGCCCCAGCATTTT. Its translation is CASSLGVVSNQPQHF.

The chain has TRBV9 and TRBJ2-7, with 9 bases lining up with TRBD1. Looked up from germline, CDR1 is SGDLS and CDR2 is YYNGEE. The CDR3 extends over 16 amino acids. V trimming: 0 bases; J trimming: 4 bases; junction bases outside the gene matches: 8. For the CDR3, the DNA is TGTGCCAGCAGCGTAGGGGTGGGACAGGGCGGTTACGAGCAGTACTTC. This sequence encodes CASSVGVGQGGYEQYF. Together with reference TRBV9 and TRBJ2-7, the CDR3 gives the full variable domain: DSGVTQTPKHLITATGQRVTLRCSPRSGDLSVYWYQQSLDQGLQFLIQYYNGEERAKGNILERFSAQQFPDLHSELNLSSLELGDSALYFCASSVGVGQGGYEQYFGPGTRLTVT.

The rearrangement joins TRBV2 to TRBJ1-2; 8 bases fit TRBD1. J gave up 6 bases and V 10 bases, and 7 bases lay outside the gene matches. CDR1 is SNHLY, CDR2 FYNNEI, per germline. The CDR3 is 12 residues long. The CDR3 nucleotides are TGTGCCATCGTGGACAGGGTGAATGGCTACACCTTC. It translates to CAIVDRVNGYTF.

The table lists this clone with a count of one. The gene calls are TRBV25-1 and TRBJ2-3, with 8 nucleotides matching TRBD1. Trimming took 2 bases from V and 1 from J; bases not matched to a gene: 5. The CDR3 is 16 residues long. The V gene's germline CDR1 is MGHDK and CDR2 SYGVNS. The CDR3 nucleotides read TGTGCCAGCAGTGAAGACAGGGGCTACCGCACAGATACGCAGTATTTT. Translated: CASSEDRGYRTDTQYF.

V is TRBV5-1 and J is TRBJ2-3; 12 nucleotides agree with TRBD2. The germline CDR1 and CDR2 sequences are SGHRS and YFSETQ. J gave up 5 bases and V 3 bases, and 13 bases lay outside the gene matches. This CDR3 is 18 amino acids long. The CDR3 nucleotides are TGCGCCAGCAGCTCGCTAGGGACTAGCGGGCCCAAAGGAGATACGCAGTATTTT. It is translated as CASSSLGTSGPKGDTQYF.

This sequence joins TRBV6-5 and TRBJ1-3, with D possibly TRBD1 on 5 matching bases. CDR3 length equals 13 residues. The germline V gene has CDR1 MNHEY and CDR2 SVGAGI. Trimming shortened V by 6 bases and J by 4 bases, and 10 bases separated the two germline ends. CDR3 region: CASSDRAGNTIYF. CDR3 coding DNA: TGTGCCAGCAGCGACAGAGCAGGAAACACCATATATTTT.

The genes are TRBV4-3 and TRBJ2-5; D gene uncertain. The germline CDR1 and CDR2 sequences are LGHNA and YSLEER. The CDR3 is 14 residues long. Trimming took 0 bases from V and 2 from J, leaving 7 bases between them. In DNA form, the CDR3 reads TGCGCCAGCAGCCAAGATACCGGTCAAGAGACCCAGTACTTC. The encoded protein is CASSQDTGQETQYF.

This clone was seen a single time. CDR3 region: CASGRGSNEQFF. In DNA, the CDR3 is TGTGCCAGTGGTCGGGGCTCCAATGAGCAGTTCTTC. J is TRBJ2-1 and V is TRBV19; either TRBD1 or TRBD2 may supply D (5 bases each). Germline CDR1 is LNHDA and CDR2 is SQIVND (reference sequence). The V end lost 8 bases, the J end lost 6 bases, and 11 bases lay between the germline ends. The CDR3 extends over 12 amino acids. Looking up the rest from reference TRBV19 and TRBJ2-1 gives the full variable domain: DGGITQSPKYLFRKEGQNVTLSCEQNLNHDAMYWYRQDPGQGLRLIYYSQIVNDFQKGDIAEGYSVSREKKESFPLTVTSAQKNPTAFYLCASGRGSNEQFFGPGTRLTVL.

V is TRBV7-8 and J is TRBJ2-7; TRBD1 aligns across 10 bases. The CDR3 spans 15 residues. Per the germline V gene, CDR1 is SGHVS and CDR2 is FQNEAQ. The V gene end was trimmed by 2 bases and the J gene end by 2 bases; junction bases not matched to a gene: 3. CDR3 in DNA: TGTGCCAGCAGCTTAAGGGGACAGGGGCCCTACGAGCAGTACTTC. It specifies CASSLRGQGPYEQYF.